This T cell receptor (beta chain) was retrieved from a study of cytomegalovirus exposure and HLA in healthy donors (dated by TCRdb to about 2017). Background on the whole study: According to an earlier analysis of around 600 of the donors, 150 million to 200 million T cells yielded 100 million or so unique TCR beta sequences and more than 250 Gb of sequence data. About 300 gigabases of sequencing data and around 85 million unique TCR sequences made up an early release that covered over 550 HLA-typed donors. Among the roughly 400 genotyped donors, around 81% belonged to the genetic ancestry cluster associated with self-reported Caucasian donors. The aim of the study was to test whether cataloging public T cell receptors could identify signatures of past pathogen exposure. The T cell repertoires of about 700 subjects were profiled by immunosequencing and related to cytomegalovirus serostatus. In addition to the first cohort of approximately 670 subjects, a separate validation cohort of 100 to 150 different subjects was used. To predict cytomegalovirus infection status, the study brought together high-throughput TCR immunosequencing, statistical association of individual TCRs with disease status, and machine learning. A later analysis re-analyzed previously published TCR beta repertoires from 600 to 850 donors and added high-resolution HLA genotyping to study TCR occurrence patterns. The later analysis used no new phenotypic data to find candidate immune exposures, relying instead on TCR beta sequences and their occurrence across donors. To decide whether each TCR beta V gene segment behaved as functional or pseudogenic, an earlier analysis of some 580 of the donors relied on high-throughput TCR beta sequencing. Donor age, sex, ethnicity and CMV serostatus were collected together with the repertoire data. A later genetic analysis used genome-wide SNP genotypes for about three fifths of the 666 donors, treating that subset as a discovery cohort. Every discovery cohort repertoire had been produced on one sequencing platform. HLA typing included class I and class II loci at four-digit resolution. The number of donors typed differed by locus, with 629-630 for A, B, C, DRB1 and DQB1, more than 500 for DQA1, 600 to 610 for DPA1, and around 430 for DPB1. Roughly 5 DR-DQ haplotypes were handled as single units for association and clustering, since linkage in the cohort was strong. Across some 400 genotyped donors of the cohort, an average of about 200,000 unique TCR beta nucleotide sequences per donor were sequenced, and around 20% of those sequences were non-productive. Paper-wide results and their limitations: HLA typing was unavailable for some donors at each locus, so association tests used only the typed subset. A cluster of highly shared sequence variants was judged likely to represent a technical artifact of the sequencing pipeline. Broadly in line with IMGT annotations, most TCR beta V segments showed up in productive rearrangements about 90% or about 30% of the time in an earlier analysis of about 500 of the donors. The classifier was reported to diagnose cytomegalovirus status with high specificity and sensitivity in both the original cohort and the validation cohort. A later analysis reported that several top co-occurrence clusters appeared linked to parvovirus B19, influenza, CMV and Epstein-Barr virus. The cohort was sequenced for TCR beta chains only, and without alpha or paired-chain data the features that could be detected were limited. Some IMGT-functional V segments, including TRBV6-2 and TRBV6-3, could not be told apart with the 87-base-pair reads, so those segments were excluded. Three of the identified cytomegalovirus-associated TCR beta chains were confirmed in vitro to be specific for cytomegalovirus antigens. Roughly uniform sequencing depth across donors was assumed in presence/absence analyses, although this assumption may not hold. The study listed 150 to 200 TCR beta chains as associated with cytomegalovirus. CMV serostatus was the only immune exposure information available for the cohort. Linkage disequilibrium might explain the correlated functional status among segregating V segments, but an unknown experimental factor could not be ruled out. Seventeen rarely observed V segments, including chromosome 9 orphons, were excluded from the earlier analysis of several hundred of the donors because counts were too low. A further reported finding was that TCR beta sequences accurately predicted the HLA-A and HLA-B alleles for most subjects in the first cohort. Most TCR sequences were observed very rarely across donors, whereas some public TCRs were present in many individuals. According to a later genetic analysis, donors in an Asian-associated ancestry cluster had fewer N-insertions in productive TCRs than the approximately 630-donor mean. Compared with equally common non-associated chains, HLA-associated TCR beta chains in a later analysis were more clonally expanded and had lower generation probabilities. It was suggested by the authors that the approach could potentially be generalized to other disease states and immunological phenotypes. V-gene and J-gene trimming of TCR beta chains was associated with a missense DCLRE1C variant in a later genetic analysis, and the association was replicated in an independent cohort. According to a later analysis, most CMV-associated TCR beta chains appeared to be HLA-restricted, and the HLA associations seemed to be driven largely by CMV exposure. In a later analysis, TCR association rates were found to vary across HLA loci, with the most associated TCRs seen for DRB1 alleles and the fewest for HLA-C alleles. When HLA alleles, especially DR and DQ, strongly co-occurred, TCR associations were difficult to assign to individual alleles. Specific HLA alleles were associated with 15,000 to 20,000 TCR beta sequences at a false discovery rate of 0.05 in a later analysis.

This clone was observed a few times. There is no known antigen for this receptor. Base qualities were left out, and no much larger clone turns up one base away. The cohort consisted of 600 to 700 healthy bone marrow donors. At the time of sampling, every cohort member was nominally healthy, though immune exposures that went unrecorded were likely present. The donor tested CMV seronegative, placing the donor among the 350 or so seronegative members of the cohort. Each donor provided a peripheral blood sample, and peripheral blood mononuclear cells were used for TCR beta sequencing. Genomic DNA was extracted from the blood cell samples with the Qiagen DNeasy Blood Extraction Kit. The library came from the immunoSEQ multiplex PCR assay. For the multiplex PCR, a mixture combining 60 forward primers for TCR Vbeta segments and 13 reverse primers for TCR Jbeta segments was used. A multiplex PCR assay on genomic DNA amplified the CDR3 region of rearranged TCR beta genes. The amplified TCR beta libraries were sequenced on the Illumina HiSeq System as 87-base-pair reads. In the authors' own workflow: In a later analysis, about 80 million unique TCR beta chains were counted across the approximately 640 repertoires, and around 10 million of these chains were shared by at least two donors. Raw reads were error-corrected and collapsed into unique sequences by a nearest-neighbor algorithm in which closely related sequences were merged to remove PCR and sequencing errors. To assign V, D and J gene segments, CDR3 sequences were aligned to IMGT reference sequences. For a sequence to be retained, a match of at least six nucleotides to both a V gene segment and a J gene segment was required. Rearrangements were classified as productive when the CDR3 lacked stop codons and remained in frame with V and J, and all other rearrangements were classified as non-productive. CDR3 was defined according to IMGT convention as the region running from the second conserved V-encoded cysteine to the conserved J-encoded phenylalanine. The earlier analysis of about 590 of the donors excluded sequences that lacked an unambiguous match to a single V gene segment. An earlier analysis of 587 of the donors called V segments functional above 56.7% productive rearrangements and segregating when the between-donor standard deviation exceeded 5%. A statistical classification framework was built to diagnose cytomegalovirus status from the catalog of TCR beta chain sequences. In a later analysis, TCR nucleotide sequences were compared against IMGT/GENE-DB human TR gene sequences so that V and J genes could be assigned. A later analysis assigned CDR3 sequences and most-parsimonious VDJ recombination scenarios with the TCRdist pipeline. In a later analysis, each TCR beta chain was defined by its CDR3 amino acid sequence together with its V-gene family, and reads without a unique V-gene family were excluded. In a later analysis, some 600 highly shared, low-generation-probability nucleotide sequences were removed to address suspected cross-contamination and a sequencing artifact. In a later analysis, a clonal expansion index was calculated for each public chain from normalized within-repertoire ranks of inferred template counts. Generation probabilities in a later analysis came from a VDJ recombination model fitted to out-of-frame rearrangements, and those results were checked against IGoR. Hypergeometric tests were used in a later analysis to score TCR-TCR, TCR-HLA and TCR-CMV co-occurrence, with a repertoire-size bias correction applied to the TCR pairs. A later analysis estimated false discovery rates by permuting HLA or CMV assignments 20 times. In a later analysis, co-occurring TCRs were grouped using DBSCAN, with TCRdist sequence similarity added in when clustering inside HLA-allele-positive subsets. For co-occurrence clustering, repertoires with fewer than 30,000 or more than 120,000 public chains were excluded, along with five repertoires with anomalous nucleotide sharing. This immuneACCESS table, as held by TCRdb, lists in-frame sequences with V and J called but not all clones. Of the missing ones, under half trace to an unresolved V gene in checked studies; the others have no known cause. That table furnishes V, J and clone size, whereas the DNA furnished D and trimming. This sample lists hundreds of thousands of clones; under 80% were detected once. The top ten clonotypes cover under 3% of the sample.

At the junction V is shortened by 4 bases and J by 0 bases, with 16 bases in between. The CDR3 contains 17 residues, cysteine and phenylalanine counted. Just CDR3 DNA is preserved here, 51 bases in frame from base 1. Taken from the germline V gene, the CDR1 and CDR2 loops are SGHAT and FQNNGV. Material for sequencing was PBMCs. The V and J genes are TRBV11-2 and TRBJ2-1; possibly the D gene is TRBD2, per 6 matching bases. The receptor comes from a female donor in good health and CMV-seronegative. The DNA sequence follows: TGTGCCAGCAGCTATCCCCGTGGGGGGAGCTCCTACAATGAGCAGTTCTTC. Its protein is CASSYPRGGSSYNEQFF.